These 4 T cell receptor beta chains share one sample of origin, sequenced in a study of blood T cell repertoires in COVID-19. The protocol was immunoSEQ multiplex PCR, while the TCRdb copy is restricted to in-frame clones and leaves out a portion. Of nearly 200,000 clones listed, about 89% were seen once; the top ten hold around 8%. The sequenced sample was PBMCs or T cells enriched from blood (not recorded which). The receptors originated from a woman younger than 30 who had recovered from COVID-19.

This clone was recorded once. J is TRBJ1-1 and V is TRBV5-1; TRBD1 matches at 7 bases. Looked up from germline, CDR1 is SGHRS and CDR2 is YFSETQ. The CDR3 is 14 amino acids. V lost 0 bases, J lost 5 bases, and 4 bases stayed unmatched. CDR3 DNA sequence: TGCGCCAGCAGCTTGGGACAGGGAGGAACTGAAGCTTTCTTT. This encodes CASSLGQGGTEAFF. Looking up the rest from reference TRBV5-1 and TRBJ1-1 gives the full variable domain: KAGVTQTPRYLIKTRGQQVTLSCSPISGHRSVSWYQQTPGQGLQFLFEYFSETQRNKGNFPGRFSGRQFSNSRSEMNVSTLELGDSALYLCASSLGQGGTEAFFGQGTRLTVV.

This chain connects TRBV19 to TRBJ2-7, with TRBD1 identical over 8 bases. The CDR3 length is 15 residues. The germline CDR1 and CDR2 sequences are LNHDA and SQIVND (reference sequence). V was pared by 5 bases and J by 4 bases, with 10 bases of the junction left unmatched. The CDR3 region is CASSVSGTGNYEQYF. The CDR3 DNA is TGTGCCAGTAGTGTCTCCGGGACAGGTAATTACGAGCAGTACTTC.

This rearrangement joins TRBV7-8 to TRBJ2-1; D is possibly TRBD2 (5 bases). Germline V gene lookup returns CDR1 SGHVS and CDR2 FQNEAQ. The CDR3 is 12 residues long. V lost 5 bases, J lost 10 bases, and 12 bases lay in between. The CDR3 here is CASSGGGVEQFF. Here the CDR3 DNA reads TGTGCCAGCAGCGGAGGTGGAGTCGAGCAGTTCTTC.

The chain uses TRBV28 and TRBJ1-5; tentatively, D is TRBD1 (6 bases). The germline V gene encodes CDR1 MDHEN and CDR2 SYDVKM. The CDR3 totals 13 residues. V was pared by 4 bases and J by 9 bases, with 13 bases between. The CDR3 sequence: CASSSPPTGPQHF. CDR3 bases: TGTGCCAGCAGTTCCCCCCCGACAGGGCCCCAGCATTTT.